The subject of this entry is one TCR beta chain. This clone's antigen is unknown. No qualities accompany the bases; no much larger clone lies one base away. The data were taken from a study of blood T cell repertoires in COVID-19 (dated by TCRdb to about 2020). Background on the whole study: Collaborator samples came from the United States, Italy and Spain and covered acute and convalescent phases of COVID-19. The prospective study material was composed of cDNA or gDNA derived from T cells, B-cell-depleted T cells, or PBMCs. The dataset comprised deeply sampled blood TCRbeta repertoires from subjects exposed to, actively infected with, or recovered from COVID-19. The repertoires were released in a freely available public database meant as a resource for research on the immune response to SARS-CoV-2. Samples were obtained from the ongoing ImmuneRACE study (first 160 participants) and from over 1,000 subjects provided by 6 global collaborators. A de-identified subject ID, COVID-19 status, age in years and sex were almost always included in the sample metadata. HLA class I and class II types, where available, came from metadata supplied by the sample provider rather than from assay-based typing.

Whole blood was collected in K2EDTA tubes by collaborating institutions according to the institutions' own protocols. For TCRbeta analysis, collaborator samples were shipped as frozen whole blood, as isolated PBMCs, or as DNA extracted from either sample type. The immunoSEQ Assay, a bias-controlled multiplex PCR, was used to amplify TCRbeta CDR3 regions from genomic DNA. The source study handled its data this way. The number of nucleated cells in each sample was estimated from the amplification of reference gene primers within the assay. Sequence reads were collapsed and filtered to measure the absolute abundance of every unique TCRbeta CDR3 rearrangement. For each sample, productive Simpson clonality was calculated by taking the square root of Simpson's diversity index across productive rearrangements. TCRdb provides this immuneACCESS table in a form limited to in-frame rearrangements. Some clones are lacking; in checked studies, under half of them reflect an unresolved V gene, and why the rest are absent is not known. Clone size and the V and J calls come from that table; the DNA yielded D and trimming. Recorded for this sample are some 120,000 clones; 75% to 90% of them occurred a single time. Approximately 7.9% of the sample goes to the ten largest clones.

The CDR1 and CDR2 encoded by the germline V gene are SGHAT and FQNNGV. Between the V and J ends, shortened by 7 bases and 2 bases respectively, the junction contains 15 bases. From the cysteine up to the phenylalanine, the CDR3 has a length of 14 residues. Solely the CDR3 DNA is kept, with 42 bases framed from the first base. Broader findings and caveats from the paper: How much clinical and demographic metadata was included differed by source and by participant, and the metadata was provided uncurated.

Sequenced material: peripheral blood. The chain was built from TRBV11-2 and TRBJ2-7; D gene: possibly TRBD1, on 5 matching bases. The source of this sequence is an older man with acute or convalescent COVID-19. The DNA reads TGTGCCAGCACCCAAGGGGCACAGACCTACGAGCAGTACTTC. This yields the protein CASTQGAQTYEQYF. The full variable domain, with segments outside the CDR3 supplied by the reference TRBV11-2 and TRBJ2-7 proteins, appears as EAGVAQSPRYKIIEKRQSVAFWCNPISGHATLYWYQQILGQGPKLLIQFQNNGVVDDSQLPKDRFSAERLKGVDSTLKIQPAKLEDSAVYLCASTQGAQTYEQYFGPGTRLTVT.